By frequency in the sample, the clone carrying this T cell receptor beta chain is medium-sized. Other DNA sequences of this sample code for an identical CDR3. This record comes from a study of blood T cell repertoires in COVID-19. On the study more broadly: Donors in the United States, Italy and Spain gave samples during acute or convalescent COVID-19.

The CDR3 has 14 residues. With 0 bases clipped from V and 4 bases from J, the junction kept 2 bases outside the gene matches. Germline CDR1 reads SGHRS; CDR2 reads YFSETQ. Original analysis: Amplification of reference gene primers provided the estimated nucleated cell counts. The data were produced by immunoSEQ multiplex PCR, yet TCRdb's version contains in-frame clones alone and is incomplete. V and J calls and clone size come straight from that table; D and trimming were deduced from the DNA. The data show 95,000 to 120,000 clones, over 75% seen once. The receptor was isolated from a man aged 50-59 years with acute or convalescent COVID-19. This chain uses TRBV5-1 with TRBJ1-2; 8 bases map to TRBD1. Sequenced input: peripheral blood. The CDR3 is CASSLGTGGYGYTF. In DNA, the CDR3 is TGCGCCAGCAGCTTGGGTACAGGGGGCTATGGCTACACCTTC. Complete variable domain (other parts from reference TRBV5-1 and TRBJ1-2): KAGVTQTPRYLIKTRGQQVTLSCSPISGHRSVSWYQQTPGQGLQFLFEYFSETQRNKGNFPGRFSGRQFSNSRSEMNVSTLELGDSALYLCASSLGTGGYGYTFGSGTRLTVV.